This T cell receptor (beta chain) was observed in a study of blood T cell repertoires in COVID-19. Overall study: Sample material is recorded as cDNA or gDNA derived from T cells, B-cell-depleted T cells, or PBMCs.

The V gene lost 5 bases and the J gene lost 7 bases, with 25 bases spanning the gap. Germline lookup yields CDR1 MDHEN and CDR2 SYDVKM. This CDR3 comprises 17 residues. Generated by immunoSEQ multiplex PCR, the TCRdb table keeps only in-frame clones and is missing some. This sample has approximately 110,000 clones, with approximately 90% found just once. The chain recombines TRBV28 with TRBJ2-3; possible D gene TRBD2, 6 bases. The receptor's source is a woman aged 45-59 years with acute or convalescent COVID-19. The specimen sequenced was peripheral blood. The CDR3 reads CASSNLYRARRDHTQYF. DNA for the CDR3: TGTGCCAGCAGTAACTTATACCGGGCCAGGAGGGATCATACGCAGTATTTT.